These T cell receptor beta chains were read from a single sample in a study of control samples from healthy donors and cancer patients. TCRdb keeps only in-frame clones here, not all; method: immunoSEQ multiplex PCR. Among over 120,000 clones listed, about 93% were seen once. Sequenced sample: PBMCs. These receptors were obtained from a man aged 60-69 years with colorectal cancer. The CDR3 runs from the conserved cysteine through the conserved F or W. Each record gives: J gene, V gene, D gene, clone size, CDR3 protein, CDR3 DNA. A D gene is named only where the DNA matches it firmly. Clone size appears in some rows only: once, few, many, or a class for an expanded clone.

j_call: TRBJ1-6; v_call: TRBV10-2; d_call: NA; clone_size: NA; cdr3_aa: CASSGGVEGRNSPLHF; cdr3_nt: TGCGCCAGCAGTGGAGGGGTAGAGGGGCGGAATTCACCCCTCCACTTT
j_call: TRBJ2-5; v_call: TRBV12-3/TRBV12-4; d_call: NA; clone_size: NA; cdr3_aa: CASSASETQYF; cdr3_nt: TGTGCCAGCAGCGCTAGCGAGACCCAGTACTTC
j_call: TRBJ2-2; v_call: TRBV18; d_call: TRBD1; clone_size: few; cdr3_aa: CASSQNQGALNTGELFF; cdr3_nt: TGTGCCAGCTCGCAAAATCAGGGGGCGTTGAACACCGGGGAGCTGTTTTTT
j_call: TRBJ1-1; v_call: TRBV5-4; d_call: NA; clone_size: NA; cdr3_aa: CASSFDSENTEAFF; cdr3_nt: TGTGCCAGCAGCTTCGACAGTGAGAACACTGAAGCTTTCTTT
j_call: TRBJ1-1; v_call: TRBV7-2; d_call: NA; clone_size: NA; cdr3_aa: CASSLEGGVRNTEAFF; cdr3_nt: TGTGCCAGCAGCTTAGAAGGGGGGGTAAGAAACACTGAAGCTTTCTTT
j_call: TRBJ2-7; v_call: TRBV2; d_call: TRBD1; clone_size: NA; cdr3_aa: CASSLTGVVYEQYF; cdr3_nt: TGTGCCAGCAGTCTGACAGGGGTGGTATACGAGCAGTACTTC
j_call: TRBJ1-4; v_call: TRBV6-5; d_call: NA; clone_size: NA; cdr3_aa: CASSYSTRGMGEKLFF; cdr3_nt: TGTGCCAGCAGTTACTCGACGAGGGGGATGGGAGAAAAACTGTTTTTT
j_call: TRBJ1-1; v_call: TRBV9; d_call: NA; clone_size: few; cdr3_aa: CASSATGMNTEAFF; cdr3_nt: TGTGCCAGCAGCGCGACGGGTATGAACACTGAAGCTTTCTTT
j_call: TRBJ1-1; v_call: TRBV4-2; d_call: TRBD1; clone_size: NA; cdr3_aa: CASSQRGDRGRPNTEAFF; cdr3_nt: TGTGCCAGCAGCCAAAGGGGGGACAGGGGCCGACCGAACACTGAAGCTTTCTTT
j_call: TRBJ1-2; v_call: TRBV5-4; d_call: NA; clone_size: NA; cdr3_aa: CASSFPGINYGYTF; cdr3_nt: TGTGCCAGCAGCTTCCCAGGGATAAACTATGGCTACACCTTC
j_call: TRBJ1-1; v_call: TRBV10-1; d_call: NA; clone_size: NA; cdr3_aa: CASSEGRMNTEAFF; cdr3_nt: TGCGCCAGCAGTGAAGGTAGGATGAACACTGAAGCTTTCTTT
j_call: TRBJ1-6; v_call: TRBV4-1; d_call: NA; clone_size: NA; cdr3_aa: CASSLSPGLNSPLHF; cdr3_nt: TGCGCCAGCAGCCTATCACCGGGACTTAATTCACCCCTCCACTTT
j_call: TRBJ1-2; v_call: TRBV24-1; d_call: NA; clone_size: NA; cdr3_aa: CATRPGAGGYTF; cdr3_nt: TGTGCCACTCGGCCGGGGGCGGGCGGCTACACCTTC
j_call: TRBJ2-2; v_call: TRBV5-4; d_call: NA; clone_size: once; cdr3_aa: CASSLAPGQNTGELFF; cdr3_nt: TGTGCCAGCAGCTTGGCCCCAGGCCAGAACACCGGGGAGCTGTTTTTT
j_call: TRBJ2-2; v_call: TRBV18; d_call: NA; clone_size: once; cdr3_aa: CASSRALEGTGELFF; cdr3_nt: TGTGCCAGCTCACGGGCATTGGAGGGAACCGGGGAGCTGTTTTTT
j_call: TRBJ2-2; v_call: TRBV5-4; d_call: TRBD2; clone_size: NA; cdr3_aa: CASRPSGGKNTGELFF; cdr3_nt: TGTGCCAGCAGACCTAGCGGGGGCAAGAACACCGGGGAGCTGTTTTTT
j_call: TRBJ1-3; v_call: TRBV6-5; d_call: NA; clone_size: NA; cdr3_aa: CASSYLSGNTIYF; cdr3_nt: TGTGCCAGCAGTTATCTATCTGGAAACACCATATATTTT
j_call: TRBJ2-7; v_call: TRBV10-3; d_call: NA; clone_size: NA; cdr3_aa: CAISESDTSYEQYF; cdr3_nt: TGTGCCATCAGTGAGTCTGACACCTCCTACGAGCAGTACTTC
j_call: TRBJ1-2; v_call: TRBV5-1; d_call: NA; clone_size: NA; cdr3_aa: CASSLNPQTANYGYTF; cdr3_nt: TGCGCCAGCAGCCTCAACCCCCAGACAGCTAACTATGGCTACACCTTC
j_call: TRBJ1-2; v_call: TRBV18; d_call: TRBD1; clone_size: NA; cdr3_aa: CASSLGQGDYGYTF; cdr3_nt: TGTGCCAGCTCACTCGGACAGGGGGATTATGGCTACACCTTC
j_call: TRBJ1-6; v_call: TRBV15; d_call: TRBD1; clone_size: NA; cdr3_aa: CATSRGADRVGTPLHF; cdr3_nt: TGTGCCACCAGCAGAGGTGCCGACAGGGTTGGGACACCCCTCCACTTT
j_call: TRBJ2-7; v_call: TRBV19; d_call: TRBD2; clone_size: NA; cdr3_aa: CASSPREGVSAYEQYF; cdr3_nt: TGTGCCAGTAGTCCTCGGGAGGGGGTAAGCGCCTACGAGCAGTACTTC
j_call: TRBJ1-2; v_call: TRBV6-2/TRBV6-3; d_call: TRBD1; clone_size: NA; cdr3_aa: CASSYGTGFYGYTF; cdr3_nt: TGTGCCAGCAGTTACGGGACAGGGTTCTATGGCTACACCTTC
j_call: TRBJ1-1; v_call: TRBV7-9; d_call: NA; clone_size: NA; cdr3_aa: CASSQTSSAGAFF; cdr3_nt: TGTGCCAGCAGCCAGACTAGTTCCGCGGGGGCTTTCTTT
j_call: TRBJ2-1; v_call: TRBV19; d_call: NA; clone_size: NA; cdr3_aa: CASSLLAANNEQFF; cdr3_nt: TGTGCCAGTAGTCTGTTAGCGGCGAACAATGAGCAGTTCTTC
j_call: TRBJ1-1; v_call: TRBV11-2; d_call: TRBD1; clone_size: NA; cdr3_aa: CASSWGTGGRGTEAFF; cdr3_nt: TGTGCCAGCAGCTGGGGGACAGGGGGCCGAGGGACTGAAGCTTTCTTT
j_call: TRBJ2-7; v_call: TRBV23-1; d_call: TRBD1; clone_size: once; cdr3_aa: CASSPGQGSYEQYF; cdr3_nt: TGCGCCAGCTCTCCGGGACAGGGGTCCTACGAGCAGTACTTC
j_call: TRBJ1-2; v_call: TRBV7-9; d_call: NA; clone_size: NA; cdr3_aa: CASSLGQGSYTF; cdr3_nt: TGTGCCAGCAGCTTAGGTCAGGGTAGCTACACCTTC
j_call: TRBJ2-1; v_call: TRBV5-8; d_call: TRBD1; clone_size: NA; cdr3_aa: CASSGGDRANNEQFF; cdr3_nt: TGTGCCAGCAGCGGGGGGGACAGGGCAAATAATGAGCAGTTCTTC
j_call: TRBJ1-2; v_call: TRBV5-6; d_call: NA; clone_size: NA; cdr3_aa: CASSYGQTNYGYTF; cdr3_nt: TGTGCCAGCAGCTATGGACAGACTAACTATGGCTACACCTTC
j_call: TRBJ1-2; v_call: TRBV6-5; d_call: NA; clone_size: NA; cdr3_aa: CASSSGITIGYTF; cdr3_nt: TGTGCCAGCAGTTCCGGTATAACTATTGGCTACACCTTC
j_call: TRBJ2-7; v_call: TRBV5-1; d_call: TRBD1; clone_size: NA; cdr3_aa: CASSVTGSASYEQYF; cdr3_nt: TGCGCCAGCAGCGTGACAGGGAGTGCGTCCTACGAGCAGTACTTC
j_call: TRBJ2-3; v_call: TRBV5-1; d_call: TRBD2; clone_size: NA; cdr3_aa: CASSTQRGAFTDTQYF; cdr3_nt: TGCGCCAGCAGCACCCAGCGGGGGGCCTTCACAGATACGCAGTATTTT
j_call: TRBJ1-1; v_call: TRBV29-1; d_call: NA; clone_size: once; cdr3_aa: CSADGSTEAFF; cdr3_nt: TGCAGCGCCGACGGGAGCACTGAAGCTTTCTTT
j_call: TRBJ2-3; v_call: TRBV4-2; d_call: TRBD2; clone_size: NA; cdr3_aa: CASSQVSGGARTDTQYF; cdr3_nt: TGTGCCAGCAGCCAAGTGAGCGGGGGGGCAAGGACAGATACGCAGTATTTT
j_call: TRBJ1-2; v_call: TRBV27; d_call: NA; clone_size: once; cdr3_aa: CASGNQIPNYGYTF; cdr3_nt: TGTGCCAGCGGAAATCAGATTCCTAACTATGGCTACACCTTC
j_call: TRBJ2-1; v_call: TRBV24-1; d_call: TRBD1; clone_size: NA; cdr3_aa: CATSAVDRGIGDEQFF; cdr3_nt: TGTGCCACCAGTGCCGTGGACAGGGGTATCGGCGATGAGCAGTTCTTC
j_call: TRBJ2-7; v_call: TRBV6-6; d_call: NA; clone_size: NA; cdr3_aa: CASRQDGYEQYF; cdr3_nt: TGTGCCAGCAGACAGGACGGATACGAGCAGTACTTC
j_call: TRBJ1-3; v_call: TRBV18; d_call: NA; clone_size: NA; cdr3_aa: CASSPSMDGSGNTIYF; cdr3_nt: TGTGCCAGCTCACCTTCAATGGATGGCTCTGGAAACACCATATATTTT
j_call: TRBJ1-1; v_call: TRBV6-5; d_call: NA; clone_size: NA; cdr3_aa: CASSSSVPRGNTEAFF; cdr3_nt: TGTGCCAGCAGTTCATCAGTCCCGCGTGGGAACACTGAAGCTTTCTTT
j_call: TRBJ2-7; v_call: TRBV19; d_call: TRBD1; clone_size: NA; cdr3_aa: CASSGQGFSEQYF; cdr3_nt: TGTGCCAGTAGCGGACAGGGGTTTAGCGAGCAGTACTTC
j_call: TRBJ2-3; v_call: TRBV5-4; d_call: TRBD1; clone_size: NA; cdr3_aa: CASTSGTGTDTQYF; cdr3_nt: TGTGCCAGCACCTCCGGGACAGGCACAGATACGCAGTATTTT
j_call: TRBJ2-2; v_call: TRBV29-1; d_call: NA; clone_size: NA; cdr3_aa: CSVISDSPYTGELFF; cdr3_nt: TGCAGCGTTATATCGGACAGTCCTTACACCGGGGAGCTGTTTTTT
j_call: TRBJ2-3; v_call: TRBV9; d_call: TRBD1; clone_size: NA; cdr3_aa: CASSGGQGSADTQYF; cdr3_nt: TGTGCCAGCAGCGGGGGACAGGGCTCAGCAGATACGCAGTATTTT
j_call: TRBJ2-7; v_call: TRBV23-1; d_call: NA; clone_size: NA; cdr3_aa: CASTVLYRGAEDEQYF; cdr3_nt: TGCGCCAGCACAGTGCTATACAGAGGGGCCGAGGACGAGCAGTACTTC
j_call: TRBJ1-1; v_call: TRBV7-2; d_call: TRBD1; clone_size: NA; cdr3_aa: CASSLALTGAQNTEAFF; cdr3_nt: TGTGCCAGCAGCTTAGCGTTGACAGGGGCGCAAAACACTGAAGCTTTCTTT
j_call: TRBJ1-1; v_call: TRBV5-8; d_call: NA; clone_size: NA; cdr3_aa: CASSLPQGNTEAFF; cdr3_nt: TGTGCCAGCAGCTTACCTCAGGGAAACACTGAAGCTTTCTTT
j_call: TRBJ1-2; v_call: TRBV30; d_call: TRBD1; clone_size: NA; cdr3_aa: CAWNLLQGRYGYTF; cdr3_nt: TGTGCCTGGAATCTGTTACAGGGGCGCTATGGCTACACCTTC
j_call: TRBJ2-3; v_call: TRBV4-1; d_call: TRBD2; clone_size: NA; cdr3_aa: CASSHGLAGDRSDTQYF; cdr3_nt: TGCGCCAGCAGCCATGGACTAGCGGGGGATAGGTCAGATACGCAGTATTTT
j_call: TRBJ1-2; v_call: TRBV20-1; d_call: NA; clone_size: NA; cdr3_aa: CSATSGYGYTF; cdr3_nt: TGCAGTGCCACCTCCGGATATGGCTACACCTTC